This T cell receptor (beta chain) is from a study of shared clonotypes between healthy human individuals. Study-wide findings and caveats: Donor scarcity curtailed the genetic and exposure-history diversity represented herein.

In regard to this clone: Its antigen is not identified.

Per the germline V gene, CDR1 is MGHDK and CDR2 is SYGVNS. The CDR3 extends over 13 amino acids. Unmatched junction bases numbered 6, after V lost 3 bases and J lost 7 bases. The table came from immunoSEQ multiplex PCR; TCRdb's copy has only in-frame clones and leaves some out. The sample consists of more than 400,000 clones, 90% to 97% of them appearing once. Only Caucasian adults living in Nashville, Tennessee served as donors. Sequencing was carried out using naive CD4+ T cells sorted from blood. Subset: CD45RA+ positively selected. This TCR derives from a woman aged 25 to 39 in good health. V is TRBV25-1 and J is TRBJ2-7; 7 nucleotides agree with TRBD1. The CDR3 spells CASSDDRAGEQYF. The CDR3 nucleotides read TGTGCCAGCAGTGATGACAGGGCTGGGGAGCAGTACTTC.